Below, 18 T cell receptor beta chains from the same sample are listed, as sequenced in a study of cytomegalovirus exposure and HLA in healthy donors. PCR involved 60 Vbeta and 13 Jbeta primers. Using immunoSEQ multiplex PCR, the repertoire was profiled, and TCRdb retains in-frame clones only, with some absent. The table has about 200,000 clones, more than 70% seen once; the top ten hold 1.5% to 2%. Specimen: PBMCs. The source of these receptors is a middle-aged man in good health and CMV-seropositive.

This chain uses TRBV5-1 with TRBJ2-6, with D unresolved. The CDR3 sequence is 17 residues long. Germline V gene lookup returns CDR1 SGHRS and CDR2 YFSETQ. Trimming took off 1 base at V and 0 bases at J, with 11 bases between the two ends. The CDR3 loop is CASSLYSLLSGANVLTF. Written as DNA, the CDR3 is TGCGCCAGCAGCTTGTATTCCCTCCTCTCTGGGGCCAACGTCCTGACTTTC.

A single count supports this clone. This chain connects TRBV25-1 to TRBJ1-1; weak D call: TRBD1 (6 bases). Trimming took off 3 bases at V and 0 bases at J, with 11 bases between the two ends. Germline CDR1 reads MGHDK; CDR2 reads SYGVNS. The CDR3 length is 15 residues. CDR3 sequence reads: CASSDPGTMNTEAFF. In nucleotides, the CDR3 is TGTGCCAGCAGTGACCCCGGGACAATGAACACTGAAGCTTTCTTT.

The chain recombines TRBV29-1 with TRBJ1-3; no firm D call. The CDR3 contains 13 residues. Trimming cost V 6 bases and J 3 bases, with 12 bases left between them. CDR1 SQVTM and CDR2 ANQGSEA come from the germline V gene. DNA for the CDR3: TGCAGCGTGCGGGCCTCGGGTGGAAACACCATATATTTT. It is translated as CSVRASGGNTIYF.

The chain combines TRBV6-1 with TRBJ2-4; D not certain. Germline V gene data show CDR1 as MNHNS and CDR2 as SASEGT. The CDR3 totals 16 residues. Between the trimmed V and J ends, which lost 4 bases and 0 bases, there was a span of 13 bases. CDR3 loop: CASSGRGILAKNIQYF. CDR3 nucleotide sequence: TGTGCCAGCAGTGGAAGAGGCATTCTAGCCAAAAACATTCAGTACTTC.

The gene calls are TRBV6-5 and TRBJ1-3; TRBD1 matches 10 bases. CDR1 is MNHEY and CDR2 is SVGAGI in the germline V gene. Trimming at V came to 5 bases and at J to 8 bases, leaving 9 bases not matched to a gene. CDR3 length: 15 amino acids. CDR3 DNA: TGTGCCAGCAGTACCCCCCAAGGACAGGGGGACACCATATATTTT. It encodes CASSTPQGQGDTIYF.

A single count supports this clone. The gene calls are TRBV29-1 and TRBJ2-2; TRBD1 matches 11 bases. Unmatched junction bases numbered 10, after V lost 2 bases and J lost 5 bases. The CDR3 length is 17 residues. CDR1 and CDR2 (germline): SQVTM, ANQGSEA. The CDR3 region is CSVEIGTGGQYTGELFF. The CDR3 nucleotides are TGCAGCGTTGAAATTGGGACAGGGGGTCAGTATACCGGGGAGCTGTTTTTT.

CDR3 protein: CASSLGSASSYNEQFF. The CDR3 bases are TGTGCCAGCAGCTTAGGTTCGGCTAGCTCCTACAATGAGCAGTTCTTC. The rearrangement uses TRBV7-2 and TRBJ2-1; D is unresolved. Germline V gene lookup returns CDR1 SGHTA and CDR2 FQGNSA. Trimming left V 1 base short and J 0 bases short, with 10 bases between. This CDR3 spans 16 amino acids.

This clone was recorded a few times. The chain links TRBV28 to TRBJ2-3, with TRBD2 matching 11 bases. V shed 4 bases, J shed 8 bases, and the junction held 8 bases outside the gene matches. Per the germline V gene, CDR1 is MDHEN and CDR2 is SYDVKM. The CDR3 runs 15 residues. CDR3 in DNA: TGTGCCAGCAGTTCTATAGCGGGAGGGCCTGTTACGCAGTATTTT. Translation: CASSSIAGGPVTQYF. Full variable domain (outside the CDR3, taken from reference TRBV28 and TRBJ2-3): DVKVTQSSRYLVKRTGEKVFLECVQDMDHENMFWYRQDPGLGLRLIYFSYDVKMKEKGDIPEGYSVSREKKERFSLILESASTNQTSMYLCASSSIAGGPVTQYFGPGTRLTVL.

The chain is built from TRBV19 and TRBJ1-1; 8 positions match TRBD1. The CDR3 length is 14 residues. J gave up 3 bases and V 5 bases, and 5 bases lay outside the gene matches. From germline, CDR1 is LNHDA and CDR2 SQIVND (reference sequence). CDR3 bases: TGTGCCAGTAGTGGATACAGGGGGGACACTGAAGCTTTCTTT. Residues: CASSGYRGDTEAFF.

The chain joins TRBV5-1 to TRBJ2-4; TRBD2 matches at 9 bases. V gave up 4 bases and J gave up 0 bases; unmatched junction bases: 5. The germline V gene encodes CDR1 SGHRS and CDR2 YFSETQ. This CDR3 is built from 16 residues. CDR3 protein: CASSVTSGSAKNIQYF. The CDR3 DNA sequence: TGCGCCAGCAGCGTGACTAGCGGATCAGCCAAAAACATTCAGTACTTC.

This chain connects TRBV5-5 to TRBJ2-7, with 8 bases aligning to TRBD1. V was pared by 0 bases and J by 5 bases, with 10 bases of the junction left unmatched. Germline V gene data show CDR1 as SGHKS and CDR2 as YYEKEE (reference sequence). CDR3 length: 16 residues. The CDR3 nucleotides are TGTGCCAGCAGCTTGGTGGTTGGACAGGGTTTCCACGAGCAGTACTTC. It encodes CASSLVVGQGFHEQYF. Full variable domain (rest looked up from reference TRBV5-5 and TRBJ2-7): DAGVTQSPTHLIKTRGQQVTLRCSPISGHKSVSWYQQVLGQGPQFIFQYYEKEERGRGNFPDRFSARQFPNYSSELNVNALLLGDSALYLCASSLVVGQGFHEQYFGPGTRLTVT.

The sample holds one count of this clone. The CDR3 spells CASSEGAREWSQETQYF. DNA of the CDR3: TGTGCCAGCAGTGAAGGAGCGCGGGAGTGGTCCCAAGAGACCCAGTACTTC. The chain couples TRBV2 to TRBJ2-5, with 7 bases aligning to TRBD2. V dropped 1 base and J dropped 1; count of bases not matched to a gene: 9. From germline, CDR1 is SNHLY and CDR2 FYNNEI. The CDR3 runs to 17 residues. The variable domain in full, completed from reference TRBV2 and TRBJ2-5, reads EPEVTQTPSHQVTQMGQEVILRCVPISNHLYFYWYRQILGQKVEFLVSFYNNEISEKSEIFDDQFSVERPDGSNFTLKIRSTKLEDSAMYFCASSEGAREWSQETQYFGPGTRLLVL.

V and J are TRBV11-3 and TRBJ2-1, with TRBD2 as a possible D gene (6 bases). The CDR3 runs 17 residues. The V gene's germline CDR1 is SGHNT and CDR2 YENEEA. The V and J ends lost 3 bases and 9 bases respectively, with 24 bases between them. CDR3 residues: CASSFSWEAGLRGEQFF. CDR3 in DNA: TGTGCCAGCAGCTTCTCCTGGGAGGCGGGACTCAGAGGTGAGCAGTTCTTC.

The rearrangement joins TRBV6-5 to TRBJ1-3; no clear D. V was shortened by 5 bases and J by 2 bases, with 4 bases between the two germline ends. This CDR3 is built from 12 residues. The germline V gene has CDR1 MNHEY and CDR2 SVGAGI. CDR3 residues: CASSNTGNTIYF. CDR3 DNA: TGTGCCAGCAGTAACACTGGAAACACCATATATTTT.

The chain employs TRBV27 and TRBJ2-1; D is uncertain. V lost 3 bases and J 0 bases, leaving 6 bases between the germline ends. CDR3 length equals 14 residues. The germline CDR1 and CDR2 sequences are MNHEY and SMNVEV (reference sequence). CDR3 nucleotides: TGTGCCAGCAGTTTCCAGAACTCCTACAATGAGCAGTTCTTC. Translating gives CASSFQNSYNEQFF.

The V and J genes are TRBV2 and TRBJ1-2; unclear D gene. The CDR3 totals 14 residues. Trimming took 7 bases from V and 3 from J, leaving 15 bases between them. Germline values: CDR1 SNHLY, CDR2 FYNNEI. CDR3 in DNA: TGTGCCAGCACCGACGGGAGAGCCGACTATGGCTACACCTTC. Translation: CASTDGRADYGYTF. Drawing the rest from reference TRBV2 and TRBJ1-2, the complete variable domain is EPEVTQTPSHQVTQMGQEVILRCVPISNHLYFYWYRQILGQKVEFLVSFYNNEISEKSEIFDDQFSVERPDGSNFTLKIRSTKLEDSAMYFCASTDGRADYGYTFGSGTRLTVV.

The CDR3 loop is CASSNPGQGTNEQFF. The DNA of the CDR3 is TGTGCCAGCAGTAACCCGGGACAGGGGACCAATGAGCAGTTCTTC. The chain couples TRBV2 to TRBJ2-1; 10 nucleotides agree with TRBD1. Germline values: CDR1 SNHLY, CDR2 FYNNEI. The V segment lost 5 bases and the J segment 6 bases; nucleotides outside the gene matches: 7. The CDR3 sequence is 15 residues long.

This clone was observed a few times. The chain is built from TRBV5-8 and TRBJ2-4; D is possibly TRBD2 (6 bases). The CDR3 totals 15 residues. V was clipped by 4 bases and J by 0 bases, with 11 bases between them. Germline V gene data show CDR1 as SGHTS and CDR2 as YDEGEE. The CDR3 DNA reads as TGTGCCAGCAGCGAAGGGACTGTAGCCAAAAACATTCAGTACTTC. Protein product: CASSEGTVAKNIQYF.